The rows below give T cell receptor beta chains drawn from one sample of a study of molecular identifiers for immune sequencing clone quantification. TCRdb ran MiXCR on the PCR reads and lists one entry per CDR3 protein. The sample yields tens of thousands of distinct CDR3 sequences, around 18% seen once. Specimen: naive CD8+ T cells from blood, with Jurkat cell RNA spiked in. The receptors were sampled from a human donor in good health. Some libraries in this study had Jurkat cell RNA spiked in. Each CDR3 is given with its conserved first and last residue. A D gene is named only where the DNA matches it firmly. Part of the rows lack a size; the others show once, few, many or a class for expanded clones.

d_call j_call clone_size v_call cdr3_nt cdr3_aa
TRBD2 TRBJ2-3 many TRBV11-2 TGTGCCAGCAGCCCTGGCGGGGGGAGCACAGATACGCAGTATTTT CASSPGGGSTDTQYF
. TRBJ2-2 many TRBV14 TGTGCCAGCAGCCAATTGATTTTTTCCCCCGGGGAGCTGTTTTTT CASSQLIFSPGELFF
. TRBJ1-1 . TRBV28 TGTGCCAGCACCCTCAGAACGAACACTGAAGCTTTCTTT CASTLRTNTEAFF
. TRBJ1-6 . TRBV11-2 TGTGCCAGCCGCCTCGGGCCCAATTCACCCCTCCACTTT CASRLGPNSPLHF
TRBD1 TRBJ2-3 many TRBV2 TGTGCCAGCAGTGAAGTTGACAGGGTTAGCACAGATACGCAGTATTTT CASSEVDRVSTDTQYF
TRBD1 TRBJ1-2 . TRBV27 TGTGCCAGCAGTTTCGGGACAGGGGTCTCTGGCTACACCTTC CASSFGTGVSGYTF
TRBD2 TRBJ2-3 many TRBV28 TGTGCCAGCAGTTTAGCCGGGGGACTAGCAACAGATACGCAGTATTTT CASSLAGGLATDTQYF
. TRBJ2-1 many TRBV6-1 TGTGCCAGCAGTGCGAATCCTCCTTGGGGAGCCAATGAGCAGTTCTTC CASSANPPWGANEQFF
. TRBJ2-3 many TRBV27 TGTGCCAGCAGTTTAGGGGCAGCGGCCACAGATACGCAGTATTTT CASSLGAAATDTQYF
TRBD2 TRBJ2-1 many TRBV4-1 TGCGCCAGCAGCTCGCGACTAGCGTTGGAGCAGTTCTTC CASSSRLALEQFF
TRBD1 TRBJ2-1 many TRBV9 TGTGCCAGCAGCGCCCCGGACAGGGGCGACAATGAGCAGTTCTTC CASSAPDRGDNEQFF
. TRBJ1-1 many TRBV20-1 TGCAGTGCCCGGGGAGACGGAAACACTGAAGCTTTCTTT CSARGDGNTEAFF
. TRBJ2-2 few TRBV11-3 TGTGCCAGTAAATGGACCGGGGAGCTGTTTTTT CASKWTGELFF
. TRBJ2-7 . TRBV9 TGTGCCAGCAGCGTGAGCTCCTACGAGCAGTACTTC CASSVSSYEQYF
. TRBJ2-7 . TRBV7-9 TGTGCCAGCACCCCGACTAGTTCCCACGAGCAGTACTTC CASTPTSSHEQYF
. TRBJ2-3 many TRBV6-2/TRBV6-3 TGTGCCAGCAGTTGGAAAATCACAGATACGCAGTATTTT CASSWKITDTQYF
. TRBJ1-1 . TRBV20-1 TGCAGTGCTAGAGAGGGGGGGAACACTGAAGCTTTCTTT CSAREGGNTEAFF
TRBD1 TRBJ2-7 many TRBV5-1 TGCGCCAGCAGCCAATACCCGCCCCGGGACAGGGCTTTCTACGAGCAGTACTTC CASSQYPPRDRAFYEQYF
TRBD2 TRBJ2-7 few TRBV27 TGTGCCAGCAGTTTAGGGCTAGCGGGCTTCTACGAGCAGTACTTC CASSLGLAGFYEQYF
. TRBJ1-2 few TRBV5-1 TGCGCCAGCAGCTTGGTTCCTCAGGGTGAAGGGGCCGCAACTAACTATGGCTACACCTTC CASSLVPQGEGAATNYGYTF
. TRBJ2-7 many TRBV4-1 TGCGCCAGCAGCCAGGCTACTAGTCGAGGGCTGTCCTCCGAGCAGTACTTC CASSQATSRGLSSEQYF
. TRBJ1-1 many TRBV5-1 TGCGCCAGCAGCTTAGGTGACAACGCTAACACTGAAGCTTTCTTT CASSLGDNANTEAFF
TRBD1 TRBJ2-2 many TRBV30 TGTGCCTGGAGTTCGGGACAGGGAGCCGGGGAGCTGTTTTTT CAWSSGQGAGELFF
. TRBJ2-2 many TRBV11-2 TGTGCCAGCAGCCGCCGGACGGGGGCTAATCAGGAGCTGTTTTTT CASSRRTGANQELFF
TRBD1 TRBJ2-7 few TRBV7-8 TGTGCCAGCAGCGCGGACAGGGGGCCAGAAACTAGGCTCGAGCAGTACTTC CASSADRGPETRLEQYF
. TRBJ1-1 many TRBV6-5 TGTGCCGCGGGCGAGGGGTACTTTAACACTGAAGCTTTCTTT CAAGEGYFNTEAFF
. TRBJ1-1 few TRBV5-4 TGTGCCAGCAGCGGTGCGGAGAACACTGAAGCTTTCTTT CASSGAENTEAFF
. TRBJ2-7 many TRBV4-1 TGCGCCAGCAGCCCAAACCCCGCGGTTACCTACGAGCAGTACTTC CASSPNPAVTYEQYF
TRBD2 TRBJ2-3 . TRBV24-1 TGTGCCACCAGTGAGAGGAGGGTAGCGGGACGCACCGATACGCAGTATTTT CATSERRVAGRTDTQYF
. TRBJ2-1 many TRBV7-9 TGTGCCAGCAGCTTAGTTTCCGGGCTTGAGCAGTTCTTC CASSLVSGLEQFF
. TRBJ2-7 many TRBV6-6 TGTGCCAGCAGTAACCTCCTTGTAGGGGATTCCTACGAGCAGTACTTC CASSNLLVGDSYEQYF
. TRBJ1-3 many TRBV6-6 TGTGCCAGCAGTTACTCACAGGCTTACTCTGGAAACACCATATATTTT CASSYSQAYSGNTIYF
TRBD2 TRBJ2-5 . TRBV15 TGTGCCACCAGCATTTGGGGACTACAACAAGAGACCCTGTACTTC CATSIWGLQQETLYF
TRBD2 TRBJ2-1 many TRBV24-1 TGTGCCACCAGTGCAGTAGCGGGAGCACCCAATGAGCAGTTCTTC CATSAVAGAPNEQFF
. TRBJ2-7 many TRBV29-1 TGCAGCGTTGAAGAGGCTTCCTACGAGCAGTACTTC CSVEEASYEQYF
. TRBJ2-2 many TRBV6-5 TGTGCCAGCAGTTACGATTCCGGCACCGGGGAGCTGTTTTTT CASSYDSGTGELFF
. TRBJ1-4 many TRBV6-6 TGTGCCAGCTCGCTTACGAGGTCCAGTGCCGATCCAACTAATGAAAAACTGTTTTTT CASSLTRSSADPTNEKLFF
TRBD1 TRBJ1-2 few TRBV9 TGTGCCAGCAGCGTGAGTCGGGAGGAAGGGGGCAATGGCTACACCTTC CASSVSREEGGNGYTF
. TRBJ1-3 few TRBV27 TGTGCCAGCAGTCCTACTGGGGTGGGAAACACCATATATTTT CASSPTGVGNTIYF
TRBD2 TRBJ2-7 many TRBV20-1 TGCAGTGCTAGATCCCCTGGGTTTGCTAGCGGGAGGGCGGGGGAGCAGTACTTC CSARSPGFASGRAGEQYF
. TRBJ1-5 many TRBV20-1 TGCAGTGCTAGAAAAAGCAATCTAGGAAATCAGCCCCAGCATTTT CSARKSNLGNQPQHF
TRBD2 TRBJ2-2 . TRBV2 TGTGCCAGCAGTCTTAGACTAGCGGGATCGGGCACCGGGGAGCTGTTTTTT CASSLRLAGSGTGELFF
. TRBJ2-1 few TRBV3-1 TGTGCCAGCAGCCACGAGGGAAGCGACTCCTACAATGAGCAGTTCTTC CASSHEGSDSYNEQFF
TRBD1 TRBJ2-2 few TRBV28 TGTGCCAGCAACGACCCACCCGGGACAGAGAACACCGGGGAGCTGTTTTTT CASNDPPGTENTGELFF
TRBD1 TRBJ1-5 many TRBV19 TGTGCCAGTAGTTACCGGGACAGTATGAATCAGCCCCAGCATTTT CASSYRDSMNQPQHF
. TRBJ2-3 many TRBV28 TGTGCCAGCCAAATGGGGGCAGTTAGCACAGATACGCAGTATTTT CASQMGAVSTDTQYF
. TRBJ2-3 many TRBV6-5 TGTGCCAGCAGTGGGCCCCGGGCGGCTAGCACAGATACGCAGTATTTT CASSGPRAASTDTQYF
TRBD1 TRBJ1-5 many TRBV6-2/TRBV6-3 TGTGCCAGCAGTTACTCGGACAGGAGAGGCAATCAGCCCCAGCATTTT CASSYSDRRGNQPQHF
TRBD2 TRBJ2-7 many TRBV6-1 TGTGCCAGCAGTGAGTCTCGGATAGCGGGAGACGAGCAGTACTTC CASSESRIAGDEQYF
. TRBJ1-1 many TRBV19 TGTGCCAGTAGTATAGGACCCAACCCTGATGTGGGACAAGACACTGAAGCTTTCTTT CASSIGPNPDVGQDTEAFF